What follows are 22 T cell receptor beta chains derived from one specimen sequenced in a study of shared clonotypes between healthy human individuals. Assay: immunoSEQ multiplex PCR; the TCRdb copy retains only in-frame clones and omits some. This table has about 520,000 clones, around 73% appearing once. Material: PBMCs. The receptor source for this set is a woman between 40 and 55 years old in good health. Some clones in this sample may be carry-over from other donors' samples.

The V call is TRBV5-4, the J call TRBJ2-5; 12 nucleotides line up with TRBD2. The CDR3 extends over 16 amino acids. Trimming cost V 3 bases and J 5 bases; bases outside gene matches: 8. Germline V gene lookup returns CDR1 SGHNT and CDR2 YYREEE (reference sequence). This chain's CDR3 is CASSSATSGSKETQYF. CDR3 DNA: TGTGCCAGCAGCTCGGCGACTAGCGGGAGTAAGGAGACCCAGTACTTC.

The rearrangement joins TRBV30 to TRBJ1-2; D is perhaps TRBD1 (6 bases). The CDR3 is 12 amino acids. V was shortened by 3 bases and J by 5 bases, with 10 bases between the two germline ends. CDR1 and CDR2 from the germline V gene are GTSNPN and SVGIG (reference sequence). The CDR3 coding sequence is TGTGCCTGGAGCCCAGGGGAGTATGGCTACACCTTC. Its protein product is CAWSPGEYGYTF.

About this clone itself: At one end, the junction sequence differs from germline, possibly due to a read error. In the same sample, other DNA sequences code for this CDR3. The chain uses TRBV9 and TRBJ2-1; D gene unclear. The CDR3 is 13 residues long. Germline V CDR1 and CDR2: SGDLS, YYNGEE. The CDR3 region is CASSVAQNNEQFF. CDR3 nucleotides: TGTGCCAGCAGTGTAGCACAGAACAATGAGCAGTTCTTC.

J is TRBJ2-7 and V is TRBV2; D not certain. This CDR3 has 14 amino acids. CDR1 SNHLY and CDR2 FYNNEI come from the germline V gene. V gave up 6 bases and J gave up 4 bases, with 16 bases separating them. CDR3 loop: CASRETPNTYEQYF. The CDR3 coding sequence is TGTGCCAGCAGGGAGACACCGAACACGTACGAGCAGTACTTC.

The J gene is TRBJ2-3, the V gene TRBV11-2, with TRBD2 matching 11 bases. This CDR3 is 16 amino acids long. J was trimmed by 0 bases and V by 5 bases; bases with no gene match: 4. The V gene's germline CDR1 is SGHAT and CDR2 FQNNGV. The CDR3 region has the DNA TGTGCCAGCAGCAAGACTAGCGGGACTAGCACAGATACGCAGTATTTT. It codes for CASSKTSGTSTDTQYF. Using reference TRBV11-2 and TRBJ2-3 for the parts outside the CDR3, the full variable domain is EAGVAQSPRYKIIEKRQSVAFWCNPISGHATLYWYQQILGQGPKLLIQFQNNGVVDDSQLPKDRFSAERLKGVDSTLKIQPAKLEDSAVYLCASSKTSGTSTDTQYFGPGTRLTVL.

This clone has only a few counts. The rearrangement links TRBV4-2 to TRBJ2-7; D possibly corresponds to TRBD2 (6 bases). Germline loops: CDR1 LGHNA, CDR2 YNFKEQ. This CDR3 is built from 13 residues. Trimming left V 1 base short and J 2 bases short, with 6 bases between. The CDR3 nucleotides are TGTGCCAGCAGCCAAGCGGGGGCCTACGAGCAGTACTTC. Translating it yields CASSQAGAYEQYF.

V usage is TRBV5-1 and J usage is TRBJ1-1, with D perhaps TRBD1 (6 bases). This CDR3 is built from 14 residues. The V end was cut by 6 bases, the J end by 7 bases, with 19 bases between. Per germline, CDR1 SGHRS and CDR2 YFSETQ. CDR3 sequence (DNA): TGCGCCAGCAACATTGAGGGGGTAGATAGTGAAGCTTTCTTT. Translation: CASNIEGVDSEAFF.

This clone appeared once. This may stem from a read error, because a much larger clone lies one nucleotide away. The chain couples TRBV6-5 to TRBJ2-5, with D possibly TRBD1 on 5 matching bases. V was cut by 8 bases and J by 2 bases, with 9 bases left in between. The CDR3 extends over 12 amino acids. CDR1 is MNHEY, CDR2 SVGAGI, per germline. CDR3 nucleotide sequence: TGTGCCAGCGGTCCAGGGCAAGAGACCCAGTACTTC. It codes for CASGPGQETQYF.

The rearrangement uses TRBV30 and TRBJ2-3, with no clear D. CDR1 and CDR2 (germline): GTSNPN, SVGIG (reference sequence). The CDR3 totals 13 residues. The V gene lost 2 bases and the J gene lost 0 bases, with 6 bases spanning the gap. The CDR3 sequence: CAWSQRSTDTQYF. The CDR3, as DNA: TGTGCCTGGAGTCAAAGAAGCACAGATACGCAGTATTTT. Full variable domain (rest looked up from reference TRBV30 and TRBJ2-3): SQTIHQWPATLVQPVGSPLSLECTVEGTSNPNLYWYRQAAGRGLQLLFYSVGIGQISSEVPQNLSASRPQDRQFILSSKKLLLSDSGFYLCAWSQRSTDTQYFGPGTRLTVL.

A remark on this clone: With a much larger clone just one base away, this may be a read error. Different DNA sequences within this sample yield the same CDR3. The V call is TRBV27, the J call TRBJ2-6; a weak D match, TRBD1 (6 bases). The germline CDR1 and CDR2 sequences are MNHEY and SMNVEV (reference sequence). This CDR3 is 15 amino acids long. The CDR3 loop is CASSLTGRGANVLTF. The DNA of the CDR3 is TGTGCAAGCAGTTTAACAGGGCGTGGGGCCAACGTCCTGACTTTC.

This sequence joins TRBV6-5 and TRBJ2-5, with D perhaps matching TRBD2 (6 bases). CDR3 size: 14 residues. V was shortened by 6 bases and J by 5 bases, with 16 bases between the two germline ends. CDR1 is MNHEY and CDR2 is SVGAGI in the germline V gene. The CDR3 is CASSNGGIGETQYF. The CDR3 DNA sequence: TGTGCCAGCAGCAATGGAGGGATCGGGGAGACCCAGTACTTC.

The chain uses TRBV5-4 and TRBJ2-3; TRBD2 might be the D (6 bases). V was trimmed by 0 bases and J by 1 base, leaving 12 bases between them. Germline assignment: CDR1 SGHNT and CDR2 YYREEE (reference sequence). This CDR3 region has 16 residues. The CDR3 region has the DNA TGTGCCAGCAGCTTGGATGCCGGGAGTCGCACAGATACGCAGTATTTT. It encodes CASSLDAGSRTDTQYF.

The sample holds many counts of this clone. This sample includes further DNA sequences coding for the same CDR3. V is TRBV5-1 and J is TRBJ2-2; 11 nucleotides match TRBD1. Trimming cost V 4 bases and J 0 bases; bases outside gene matches: 2. The CDR3 is 16 amino acids. CDR1 and CDR2 from the germline V gene are SGHRS and YFSETQ. Written as DNA, the CDR3 is TGCGCCAGCAGCCGGACAGGGGGCGCGAACACCGGGGAGCTGTTTTTT. Amino acids: CASSRTGGANTGELFF.

The chain combines TRBV21-1 with TRBJ2-7; the table's D call, TRBD1, was not checked against the DNA. TRBV21-1 is a documented pseudogene. The length of the CDR3 is 13 residues. The DNA for the CDR3 is TGTGCCGGAGACAGGGGGCTATCCGGCGAGCAGTACTTC. Translating it yields CAGDRGLSGEQYF.

The V and J genes are TRBV28 and TRBJ1-5; the D gene is possibly TRBD1 (5 bases). Trimming shortened V by 8 bases and J by 4 bases, and 18 bases separated the two germline ends. Germline lookup yields CDR1 MDHEN and CDR2 SYDVKM. CDR3 length: 15 amino acids. CDR3 amino acids: CASGRGRKGNQPQHF. DNA for the CDR3: TGTGCCAGCGGGCGGGGCCGGAAGGGGAATCAGCCCCAGCATTTT.

The V gene is TRBV7-9, the J gene TRBJ2-1; no definite D call. V was pared by 3 bases and J by 0 bases, with 0 bases between. CDR1 is SEHNR, CDR2 FQNEAQ, per germline (reference sequence). This CDR3 is built from 12 residues. The CDR3 here is CASSFSYNEQFF. CDR3 coding DNA: TGTGCCAGCAGCTTCTCCTACAATGAGCAGTTCTTC. The whole variable domain, remainder taken from reference TRBV7-9 and TRBJ2-1, is DTGVSQNPRHKITKRGQNVTFRCDPISEHNRLYWYRQTLGQGPEFLTYFQNEAQLEKSRLLSDRFSAERPKGSFSTLEIQRTEQGDSAMYLCASSFSYNEQFFGPGTRLTVL.

This clone was picked up one time. V is TRBV6-1 and J is TRBJ2-7; possibly TRBD1 for D (6 bases). V lost 7 bases and J lost 7, with 11 bases in between. The CDR3 consists of 11 residues. The germline V gene encodes CDR1 MNHNS and CDR2 SASEGT. The CDR3 spells CASTRTEEQYF. As DNA, the CDR3 is TGTGCCAGCACCCGGACAGAGGAGCAGTACTTC.

This chain's CDR3 is CASSSRGLAGYSYEQYF. The CDR3 bases are TGTGCCAGCAGCTCGAGGGGACTAGCGGGTTATTCCTACGAGCAGTACTTC. J is TRBJ2-7 and V is TRBV7-2, with 12 bases lining up with TRBD2. CDR3 length: 17 residues. Germline V lookup: CDR1 SGHTA, CDR2 FQGNSA. With V trimmed by 4 bases and J by 1 base, 8 bases remained unmatched. Drawing the rest from reference TRBV7-2 and TRBJ2-7, the complete variable domain is GAGVSQSPSNKVTEKGKDVELRCDPISGHTALYWYRQSLGQGLEFLIYFQGNSAPDKSGLPSDRFSAERTGGSVSTLTIQRTQQEDSAVYLCASSSRGLAGYSYEQYFGPGTRLTVT.

The chain couples TRBV11-2 to TRBJ2-3; a possible D gene is TRBD2 (5 bases). The CDR3 has 12 residues. Trimming took 4 bases from V and 13 from J, leaving 15 bases between them. Germline V gene sequence: CDR1 SGHAT, CDR2 FQNNGV. The CDR3 is CASSYWAGGKYF. The CDR3 region has the DNA TGTGCCAGCAGCTATTGGGCGGGTGGAAAGTATTTT.

The V and J genes are TRBV28 and TRBJ2-1; 12 bases agree with TRBD2. The CDR3 sequence is 18 residues long. Per germline, CDR1 MDHEN and CDR2 SYDVKM. Germline trimming cut 5 bases from V and 4 bases from J; bases unmatched to any gene: 12. This chain's CDR3 is CASSAPASGRASYNEQFF. The DNA for the CDR3 is TGTGCCAGCAGTGCCCCGGCTAGCGGGAGGGCCTCGTACAATGAGCAGTTCTTC.

The rearrangement joins TRBV28 to TRBJ1-1, with D possibly being TRBD1 (5 bases). The CDR3 sequence is 13 residues long. CDR1 is MDHEN and CDR2 is SYDVKM in the germline V gene. The ends were cut back, 2 bases at V and 4 bases at J, with 8 bases in the middle. The CDR3 DNA is TGTGCCAGCAGTTTAACCGGGGGCACTGAAGCTTTCTTT. Translating gives CASSLTGGTEAFF.

This sequence joins TRBV9 and TRBJ2-2; maybe TRBD1 (6 bases). Germline loops: CDR1 SGDLS, CDR2 YYNGEE. CDR3 length: 14 residues. Trimming pared 7 bases from V and 3 bases from J, leaving 13 bases between. The CDR3 spells CASGGGGYTGELFF. Written as DNA, the CDR3 is TGTGCCAGCGGGGGCGGCGGCTACACCGGGGAGCTGTTTTTT.